Presented here are 21 T cell receptor beta chains from one specimen sequenced in a study of PD-1 blockade in classical Hodgkin lymphoma. Generated by immunoSEQ multiplex PCR, the TCRdb table keeps only in-frame clones and is missing some. This table has over 25,000 clones, 78% appearing once. No patient escaped relapse after autologous stem cell transplantation, and brentuximab vedotin exposure varied. This sample comprised peripheral blood mononuclear cells (PBMCs), obtained before the second cycle of nivolumab. These receptors originate from a human donor with classical Hodgkin lymphoma.

As regards this clone: This specimen includes other DNA sequences encoding the same CDR3. The gene calls are TRBV10-3 and TRBJ2-6; D not resolved. Germline CDR1 is ENHRY and CDR2 is SYGVKD. The CDR3 length is 14 residues. Trimming took off 4 bases at V and 0 bases at J, with 4 bases between the two ends. DNA for the CDR3: TGTGCCATCAGTGGGCGCTCTGGGGCCAACGTCCTGACTTTC. Translating it yields CAISGRSGANVLTF.

The chain employs TRBV4-1 and TRBJ1-1; no reliable D call. This CDR3 has 13 amino acids. V lost 0 bases, J lost 0 bases, and 2 bases lay in between. Germline V gene sequence: CDR1 MGHRA, CDR2 YSYEKL. The CDR3 loop reads CASSQELNTEAFF. Here the CDR3 DNA reads TGCGCCAGCAGCCAAGAACTGAACACTGAAGCTTTCTTT.

The V and J genes are TRBV5-1 and TRBJ2-7; D is uncertain. V was cut by 0 bases and J by 0 bases, with 7 bases left in between. The CDR3 runs to 14 residues. Germline values: CDR1 SGHRS, CDR2 YFSETQ. The chain's CDR3 is CASSLGIFSYEQYF. CDR3 sequence (DNA): TGCGCCAGCAGCTTGGGGATCTTCTCCTACGAGCAGTACTTC. Variable domain in full (rest from reference TRBV5-1 and TRBJ2-7): KAGVTQTPRYLIKTRGQQVTLSCSPISGHRSVSWYQQTPGQGLQFLFEYFSETQRNKGNFPGRFSGRQFSNSRSEMNVSTLELGDSALYLCASSLGIFSYEQYFGPGTRLTVT.

The genes are TRBV30 and TRBJ2-3; D tentatively fits TRBD1 or TRBD2 (6 bases each). V was cut by 3 bases and J by 2 bases, with 9 bases left in between. CDR1 is GTSNPN and CDR2 is SVGIG in the germline V gene (reference sequence). The CDR3 length is 13 residues. The CDR3 DNA reads as TGTGCCTGGAGCGGGGGCAACACAGATACGCAGTATTTT. Amino acid sequence: CAWSGGNTDTQYF.

The chain joins TRBV7-2 to TRBJ1-6; D gene uncertain. The germline V gene encodes CDR1 SGHTA and CDR2 FQGNSA. The length of the CDR3 is 13 residues. V was pared by 3 bases and J by 13 bases, with 13 bases between. In DNA form, the CDR3 reads TGTGCCAGCAGCTTGTTACCGGGCTCCCCCCTCCACTTT. Translation gives CASSLLPGSPLHF. Complete variable domain (other parts from reference TRBV7-2 and TRBJ1-6): GAGVSQSPSNKVTEKGKDVELRCDPISGHTALYWYRQSLGQGLEFLIYFQGNSAPDKSGLPSDRFSAERTGGSVSTLTIQRTQQEDSAVYLCASSLLPGSPLHFGNGTRLTVT.

This rearrangement joins TRBV18 to TRBJ2-5, with D unresolved. Germline V gene sequence: CDR1 KGHSH, CDR2 LQKENI. V was trimmed by 1 base and J by 1 base, leaving 7 bases between them. CDR3 length equals 14 residues. CDR3: CASSPRELQETQYF. CDR3 in DNA: TGTGCCAGCTCACCACGGGAACTCCAAGAGACCCAGTACTTC.

This clone occurred a few times. The rearrangement uses TRBV7-9 and TRBJ1-2, with a tentative D call TRBD1 (5 bases). CDR3 length equals 17 residues. Trimming removed 1 base at V and 0 bases at J, with 15 bases between. Germline-derived CDR1 and CDR2 are SEHNR and FQNEAQ (reference sequence). The CDR3 sequence: CASSLGADSTSNYGYTF. The CDR3, as DNA: TGTGCCAGCAGCTTAGGGGCCGACAGTACCTCTAACTATGGCTACACCTTC.

Note on this clone: The sample holds other DNA sequences that translate to the same CDR3. The J gene is TRBJ2-1, the V gene TRBV6-6; D not resolved. Trimming left V 0 bases short and J 6 bases short, with 3 bases between. Germline V gives CDR1 MNHNY, CDR2 SVGAGI (reference sequence). The CDR3 extends over 12 amino acids. As DNA, the CDR3 is TGTGCCAGCAGTTACTCGGCCAATGAGCAGTTCTTC. Translated, it gives CASSYSANEQFF.

The chain carries TRBV7-2 and TRBJ2-7; the D is unclear. The CDR3 sequence is 13 residues long. Germline CDR1 reads SGHTA; CDR2 reads FQGNSA. Trimming stripped 3 bases from V and 2 bases from J, with 8 bases between. The CDR3 loop reads CASSLTYTYEQYF. The CDR3 DNA sequence: TGTGCCAGCAGCTTGACGTATACCTACGAGCAGTACTTC.

This chain joins TRBV2 and TRBJ2-6, with 12 bases fitting TRBD1. Germline V gives CDR1 SNHLY, CDR2 FYNNEI. Trimming removed 6 bases from V and 2 bases from J; junction bases left unmatched: 8. This CDR3 contains 18 residues. The CDR3, as DNA: TGTGCCAGCAGCCGGGACAGGGGGCAATATCCTGGGGCCAACGTCCTGACTTTC. This sequence encodes CASSRDRGQYPGANVLTF. The variable domain in full, completed from reference TRBV2 and TRBJ2-6, reads EPEVTQTPSHQVTQMGQEVILRCVPISNHLYFYWYRQILGQKVEFLVSFYNNEISEKSEIFDDQFSVERPDGSNFTLKIRSTKLEDSAMYFCASSRDRGQYPGANVLTFGAGSRLTVL.

This chain uses TRBV7-9 with TRBJ1-1; a possible D gene is TRBD1 (5 bases). Deletions cut 2 bases from V and 1 base from J, with 14 bases between. Germline CDR1 reads SEHNR; CDR2 reads FQNEAQ (reference sequence). This CDR3 region has 16 residues. CDR3 nucleotide sequence: TGTGCCAGCAGCTTAACCGGGGCCGACCCGAACACTGAAGCTTTCTTT. It is translated as CASSLTGADPNTEAFF.

The chain has TRBV7-9 and TRBJ1-5; the D gene is possibly TRBD1 (5 bases). CDR1 SEHNR and CDR2 FQNEAQ come from the germline V gene (reference sequence). Trimming cost V 3 bases and J 2 bases, with 8 bases left between them. This CDR3 comprises 14 residues. Here the CDR3 reads CASSFSGGNQPQHF. The CDR3 DNA reads TGTGCCAGCAGCTTTTCGGGGGGCAATCAGCCCCAGCATTTT.

V and J are TRBV2 and TRBJ1-2, with D unresolved. Germline CDR1 and CDR2: SNHLY and FYNNEI. The CDR3 extends over 12 amino acids. Trimming took off 11 bases at V and 2 bases at J, with 12 bases between the two ends. In nucleotides, the CDR3 is TGTGCCGGGAGTCAGGAGAACTATGGCTACACCTTC. This translates into CAGSQENYGYTF.

This clone was seen only once. This chain links TRBV7-9 with TRBJ1-2, with TRBD1 matching over 7 bases. V lost 5 bases to trimming and J lost 3 bases; unmatched junction nucleotides: 9. Germline values: CDR1 SEHNR, CDR2 FQNEAQ (reference sequence). The CDR3 spans 15 residues. The CDR3 loop is CASSQEWTGDYGYTF. In DNA, the CDR3 is TGTGCCAGCAGCCAAGAGTGGACAGGAGACTATGGCTACACCTTC.

The table lists this clone with a few counts. The chain uses TRBV7-2 and TRBJ2-1; unclear D gene. V was clipped by 5 bases and J by 9 bases, with 20 bases between them. This CDR3 comprises 15 residues. Germline loops: CDR1 SGHTA, CDR2 FQGNSA. The CDR3 DNA is TGTGCCAGCAGCCAAACTCTGAATCCAAGCGTTGAGCAGTTCTTC. It yields the protein CASSQTLNPSVEQFF.

The rearrangement links TRBV27 to TRBJ2-6, with TRBD1 identical over 8 bases. V was pared by 5 bases and J by 2 bases, with 5 bases of the junction left unmatched. The CDR3 length is 16 residues. Germline V gene data show CDR1 as MNHEY and CDR2 as SMNVEV (reference sequence). The CDR3: CASSPQQGAGANVLTF. The CDR3 nucleotides read TGTGCCAGCAGTCCACAACAGGGGGCTGGGGCCAACGTCCTGACTTTC.

The V and J genes are TRBV19 and TRBJ1-5; D not certain. This CDR3 is built from 15 residues. Trimming pared 4 bases from V and 0 bases from J, leaving 10 bases between. Per germline, CDR1 LNHDA and CDR2 SQIVND (reference sequence). CDR3 sequence reads: CASSRNPISNQPQHF. The CDR3 DNA follows: TGTGCCAGTAGTAGAAACCCTATTAGCAATCAGCCCCAGCATTTT. Full variable domain (outside the CDR3, taken from reference TRBV19 and TRBJ1-5): DGGITQSPKYLFRKEGQNVTLSCEQNLNHDAMYWYRQDPGQGLRLIYYSQIVNDFQKGDIAEGYSVSREKKESFPLTVTSAQKNPTAFYLCASSRNPISNQPQHFGDGTRLSIL.

This clone was counted once. The V call is TRBV15, the J call TRBJ2-7, with 7 bases matching TRBD2. V shed 0 bases, J shed 1 base, and the junction held 3 bases outside the gene matches. Germline V gives CDR1 LNHNV, CDR2 YYDKDF (reference sequence). The CDR3 covers 15 residues. CDR3 nucleotide sequence: TGTGCCACCAGCAGAGACCGCGGGGGTTCCTACGAGCAGTACTTC. It yields the protein CATSRDRGGSYEQYF.

The rearrangement uses TRBV9 and TRBJ1-3, with D uncertain. V was trimmed by 0 bases and J by 9 bases, leaving 10 bases between them. The CDR3 has 13 amino acids. Germline V gene sequence: CDR1 SGDLS, CDR2 YYNGEE. CDR3 in DNA: TGTGCCAGCAGCGTAGCCCAGGAGTCCACCATATATTTT. This sequence encodes CASSVAQESTIYF. Full variable domain (remainder filled in from reference TRBV9 and TRBJ1-3): DSGVTQTPKHLITATGQRVTLRCSPRSGDLSVYWYQQSLDQGLQFLIQYYNGEERAKGNILERFSAQQFPDLHSELNLSSLELGDSALYFCASSVAQESTIYFGEGSWLTVV.

Concerning this clone: The junction departs from the called germline gene at one end, perhaps through a read error. The chain has TRBV7-7 and TRBJ2-3, with 13 bases matching TRBD2. Germline-derived CDR1 and CDR2 are SSHAT and FNYEAQ (reference sequence). There are 16 residues in the CDR3. The CDR3, as DNA: TGTGCTAGCAGCATTGGACTAGCGGGGGCCGAGGATACGCAGTATTTT. This sequence encodes CASSIGLAGAEDTQYF. Looking up the rest from reference TRBV7-7 and TRBJ2-3 gives the full variable domain: GAGVSQSPRYKVTKRGQDVTLRCDPISSHATLYWYQQALGQGPEFLTYFNYEAQPDKSGLPSDRFSAERPEGSISTLTIQRTEQRDSAMYRCASSIGLAGAEDTQYFGPGTRLTVL.

The chain is built from TRBV6-1 and TRBJ2-1; perhaps D is TRBD1 or TRBD2 (5 bases each). In germline, CDR1 is MNHNS, CDR2 SASEGT. The CDR3 runs 15 residues. Trimming stripped 6 bases from V and 6 bases from J, with 18 bases between. CDR3 sequence: CASRRGASRANEQFF. CDR3 bases: TGTGCCAGCAGGAGAGGGGCTAGTCGGGCCAATGAGCAGTTCTTC.